This T cell receptor (beta chain) was recovered during a study of identical twins. There are 17 residues in the CDR3. Germline V gives CDR1 LGHDT, CDR2 YNNKEL (reference sequence). V lost 4 bases to trimming and J lost 0 bases; unmatched junction nucleotides: 10. In TCRdb, the 5' RACE reads were re-called with MiXCR into one record per CDR3 protein. The profile covers some 900,000 distinct CDR3 sequences, with over 9% appearing a single time and around 1.6% taken by the ten largest. The sample was also reused in another study, on yellow fever vaccine responses in identical twins.

The receptor was derived from a woman between 18 and 29 years old in good health. The rearrangement joins TRBV3-1 to TRBJ2-5; 8 bases are a match to TRBD2. The sample taken for sequencing was PBMCs. For the CDR3, the DNA is TGTGCCAGCAGCCCCGGACTAGCCCCACAGTACCAAGAGACCCAGTACTTC. It is translated as CASSPGLAPQYQETQYF.